The 12 T cell receptor beta chains below were found in one sample sequenced in a study of early T cells in non-severe SARS-CoV-2 infection. TCRdb re-called the 5' RACE reads with MiXCR, one entry per CDR3 protein. The sample comprises around 26,000 distinct CDR3 sequences, roughly 4.8% of which are singletons, and about 6.2% rests with the top ten. What was sequenced was whole blood. The receptor source for this set is an adult who was a healthcare worker with PCR-confirmed SARS-CoV-2 infection or an uninfected control (not recorded which).

This clonotype was recorded at least ten times. This chain joins TRBV7-3 and TRBJ1-6, with D unresolved. Trimming pared 2 bases from V and 3 bases from J, leaving 8 bases between. Germline V gene lookup returns CDR1 SGHTA and CDR2 FQGTGA. This CDR3 contains 15 residues. The CDR3 sequence is CASSLEPDYNSPLHF. DNA of the CDR3: TGTGCCAGCAGCTTAGAGCCGGACTATAATTCACCCCTCCACTTT.

Notes on this clonotype: With a much larger clone just one base away, this may be a read error. The gene calls are TRBV2 and TRBJ1-4, with D unresolved. CDR1 and CDR2 from the germline V gene are SNHLY and FYNNEI. CDR3 length: 15 amino acids. The CDR3 region has the DNA TGTGCCAACAGTGAAAGCAGGTCAACTAATGAAAAACTGTTTTTT. Translating gives CANSESRSTNEKLFF.

The chain employs TRBV10-3 and TRBJ2-7, with D possibly being TRBD1 (6 bases). This CDR3 is built from 14 residues. The V end was cut by 4 bases, the J end by 5 bases, with 15 bases between. CDR1 ENHRY and CDR2 SYGVKD come from the germline V gene. The CDR3 region is CAISGDPTGHEQYF. The CDR3 DNA reads TGTGCCATCAGTGGGGACCCAACAGGGCACGAGCAGTACTTC.

The V call is TRBV9, the J call TRBJ2-1, with 10 bases identical to TRBD2. V gave up 3 bases and J gave up 4 bases; unmatched junction bases: 4. The CDR3 totals 15 residues. CDR1 SGDLS and CDR2 YYNGEE come from the germline V gene. This CDR3 reads CASSATSGLYNEQFF. The CDR3 DNA sequence: TGTGCCAGCAGCGCGACTAGCGGGTTATACAATGAGCAGTTCTTC.

In this sample, this clonotype turned up many times. This chain links TRBV5-4 with TRBJ1-3; D unresolved. Germline V gives CDR1 SGHNT, CDR2 YYREEE (reference sequence). The length of the CDR3 is 16 residues. V was shortened by 0 bases and J by 0 bases, with 10 bases between the two germline ends. The CDR3 sequence: CASSLGRPTSGNTIYF. DNA of the CDR3: TGTGCCAGCAGCTTGGGTCGGCCGACCTCTGGAAACACCATATATTTT.

The V call is TRBV11-3, the J call TRBJ2-7; D perhaps matches TRBD2 (5 bases). This CDR3 comprises 13 residues. V was cut by 5 bases and J by 2 bases, with 10 bases left in between. In germline, CDR1 is SGHNT, CDR2 YENEEA. Here the CDR3 DNA reads TGTGCCAGCAGCCACACGCGGGCCTACGAGCAGTACTTC. This gives the protein CASSHTRAYEQYF.

This chain joins TRBV20-1 and TRBJ2-1; D ambiguous. Trimming removed 7 bases from V and 9 bases from J, with 16 bases in between. The germline CDR1 and CDR2 sequences are DFQATT and SNEGSKA (reference sequence). The CDR3 is 12 amino acids. The CDR3 nucleotides read TGCAGTGGGGTCGACCCGGGCCCTGAGCAGTTCTTC. It encodes CSGVDPGPEQFF.

This clonotype was picked up many times. This CDR3 reads CASSPSQRRGETQYF. The CDR3 DNA is TGCGCCAGCAGCCCTAGTCAACGCCGAGGGGAGACCCAGTACTTC. V and J are TRBV5-1 and TRBJ2-5, with a possible D match to TRBD2 (5 bases). Germline V lookup: CDR1 SGHRS, CDR2 YFSETQ. Trimming took 4 bases from V and 5 from J, leaving 18 bases between them. The CDR3 is made up of 15 amino acids. The variable domain in full, completed from reference TRBV5-1 and TRBJ2-5, reads KAGVTQTPRYLIKTRGQQVTLSCSPISGHRSVSWYQQTPGQGLQFLFEYFSETQRNKGNFPGRFSGRQFSNSRSEMNVSTLELGDSALYLCASSPSQRRGETQYFGPGTRLLVL.

This clonotype has at least ten counts. V is TRBV5-1 and J is TRBJ1-2, with D possibly matching TRBD1 (5 bases). Looked up from germline, CDR1 is SGHRS and CDR2 is YFSETQ. This CDR3 spans 14 amino acids. V gave up 5 bases and J gave up 7 bases, with 18 bases separating them. The CDR3 sequence: CASRSRGETPGYTF. The CDR3 nucleotides read TGCGCCAGCAGGTCGAGGGGCGAAACGCCTGGCTACACCTTC.

This clonotype was detected many times. The rearrangement uses TRBV28 and TRBJ1-5, with a possible D match to TRBD1 (5 bases). The CDR3 covers 18 residues. V was clipped by 4 bases and J by 0 bases, with 19 bases between them. The germline V gene encodes CDR1 MDHEN and CDR2 SYDVKM. This chain's CDR3 is CASSSPPGTPLSNQPQHF. The CDR3 region has the DNA TGTGCCAGCAGTTCTCCGCCCGGGACTCCACTTAGCAATCAGCCCCAGCATTTT.

Ten or more counts support this clonotype. The chain couples TRBV18 to TRBJ2-1; TRBD2 aligns across 8 bases. The CDR3 has 15 amino acids. V was pared by 6 bases and J by 4 bases, with 8 bases of the junction left unmatched. Germline CDR1 and CDR2: KGHSH and LQKENI. The CDR3 sequence is CASSPGLGPYNEQFF. In DNA, the CDR3 is TGTGCCAGCTCTCCGGGACTAGGACCTTACAATGAGCAGTTCTTC.

There are many counts of this clonotype. This chain connects TRBV28 to TRBJ2-4; possibly TRBD2 for D (6 bases). The CDR3 is made up of 16 amino acids. The germline V gene has CDR1 MDHEN and CDR2 SYDVKM. V was pared by 2 bases and J by 0 bases, with 11 bases between. CDR3 in amino acids: CASSLGGALAKNIQYF. In DNA, the CDR3 is TGTGCCAGCAGTTTAGGAGGGGCTTTAGCCAAAAACATTCAGTACTTC.